Following are 6 T cell receptor beta chains from one sample sequenced in a study of blood T cell repertoires in COVID-19. Clones were read by immunoSEQ multiplex PCR, and TCRdb kept only the in-frame ones, dropping some. The sample has roughly 300,000 clones, 86% seen once. Sequencing input: peripheral blood. These receptors came from a woman aged 25 to 39 with COVID-19, enrolled during active disease.

This clone was observed a handful of times. The J gene is TRBJ2-7, the V gene TRBV28; D might be TRBD2 (5 bases). The germline V gene has CDR1 MDHEN and CDR2 SYDVKM. Trimming removed 3 bases at V and 3 bases at J, with 12 bases between. This CDR3 comprises 14 residues. Here the CDR3 reads CASSLIGNGYEQYF. As DNA, the CDR3 is TGTGCCAGCAGTTTGATCGGGAATGGCTACGAGCAGTACTTC.

The V gene is TRBV4-2, the J gene TRBJ2-2; the D gene is possibly TRBD1 (6 bases). Germline V CDR1 and CDR2: LGHNA, YNFKEQ. Trimming took off 0 bases at V and 5 bases at J, with 7 bases between the two ends. This CDR3 comprises 14 residues. In DNA, the CDR3 is TGTGCCAGCAGCCAAGAGGGGACAACCGGGGAGCTGTTTTTT. Translated, it gives CASSQEGTTGELFF.

This sequence joins TRBV4-1 and TRBJ1-1, with D uncertain. V lost 4 bases and J lost 10, with 13 bases in between. Looked up from germline, CDR1 is MGHRA and CDR2 is YSYEKL. This CDR3 is 12 amino acids long. The CDR3 DNA sequence: TGCGCCAGCAGCCCATACGGGAGGATAGCTTTCTTT. Residues: CASSPYGRIAFF.

The V and J genes are TRBV6-5 and TRBJ1-2, with 8 bases matching TRBD1. This CDR3 has 13 residues. Germline loops: CDR1 MNHEY, CDR2 SVGAGI. V shed 5 bases, J shed 4 bases, and the junction held 3 bases outside the gene matches. The CDR3 sequence is CASSRGQAYGYTF. The CDR3 DNA reads TGTGCCAGCAGTAGGGGACAGGCCTATGGCTACACCTTC.

The J gene is TRBJ2-5, the V gene TRBV7-9, with unresolved D. Germline values: CDR1 SEHNR, CDR2 FQNEAQ (reference sequence). This CDR3 has 12 amino acids. V lost 1 base and J 7 bases, leaving 7 bases between the germline ends. CDR3 protein: CASSLVFGTQYF. In DNA, the CDR3 is TGTGCCAGCAGCTTAGTTTTCGGGACCCAGTACTTC.

V is TRBV2 and J is TRBJ1-5, with a tentative D call TRBD1 (6 bases). The CDR3 is 15 residues long. V was pared by 6 bases and J by 2 bases, with 14 bases between. The V gene's germline CDR1 is SNHLY and CDR2 FYNNEI. The CDR3 protein is CASRDRFLGNQPQHF. DNA of the CDR3: TGTGCCAGCAGAGACAGGTTTTTGGGCAATCAGCCCCAGCATTTT.